These T cell receptor beta chains were read from a single sample in a study of blood T cell repertoires in COVID-19. The method was immunoSEQ multiplex PCR; TCRdb's version includes in-frame clones alone and lacks a portion of them. Of around 37,000 clones listed, 84% were seen once; the top ten hold approximately 1.7%. The source material was peripheral blood. The receptors shown here come from a man between 60 and 75 years old with COVID-19, enrolled during active disease. Each CDR3 is given with its conserved first and last residue. The D gene is left open where the match is weak. Clone size is stated in some rows and not others, as once, few, many or a class when expanded.

V gene	J gene	clone size	CDR3 length	D gene	CDR3 protein	CDR3 DNA
TRBV10-3	TRBJ1-3	-	14	TRBD1	CAVTQGAIGNTIYF	TGTGCCGTCACACAGGGGGCAATCGGAAACACCATATATTTT
TRBV21-1	TRBJ2-1	-	16	-	CASSTRGEPSCNEQFF	TGTGCCAGCAGCACAAGGGGCGAACCATCGTGCAATGAGCAGTTCTTC
TRBV18	TRBJ2-7	-	14	TRBD1	CASSPGTGGYEQYF	TGTGCCAGCTCCCCGGGGACAGGGGGCTACGAGCAGTACTTC
TRBV6-2/TRBV6-3	TRBJ2-7	-	16	TRBD1	CASSYSTGGTGHEQYF	TGTGCCAGCAGTTACTCGACAGGCGGGACAGGTCACGAGCAGTACTTC
TRBV6-1	TRBJ2-6	once	16	-	CASSDYQGSGANVLTF	TGTGCCAGTAGTGATTATCAGGGCTCTGGGGCCAACGTCCTGACTTTC
TRBV7-2	TRBJ2-2	-	13	TRBD2	CASSPGLAGELFF	TGTGCCAGCAGCCCTGGACTAGCAGGGGAGCTGTTTTTT
TRBV9	TRBJ1-2	-	19	-	CASSVEVAPLGRGGYGYTF	TGTGCCAGCAGCGTAGAGGTTGCCCCTCTTGGCAGGGGCGGCTATGGCTACACCTTC
TRBV11-2	TRBJ1-1	-	13	-	CASFGGMNTEAFF	TGTGCCAGCTTTGGAGGCATGAACACTGAAGCTTTCTTT
TRBV4-1	TRBJ1-5	few	17	-	CASSQGGAAYSNQPQHF	TGCGCCAGCAGCCAGGGGGGGGCGGCGTATAGCAATCAGCCCCAGCATTTT
TRBV5-1	TRBJ1-4	once	14	TRBD1	CASSLGQGNEKLFF	TGCGCCAGCAGCCTTGGACAGGGGAATGAAAAACTGTTTTTT
TRBV5-1	TRBJ2-2	-	16	TRBD2	CASSFSSSGPTGELFF	TGCGCCAGCAGCTTCAGTAGTAGCGGGCCCACCGGGGAGCTGTTTTTT
TRBV19	TRBJ1-5	-	12	-	CASSIDRKPQHF	TGTGCCAGTAGTATAGACAGGAAGCCCCAGCATTTT
TRBV12-3/TRBV12-4	TRBJ1-1	-	11	-	CASSLQGPAFF	TGTGCCAGCAGTTTGCAGGGCCCAGCTTTCTTT
TRBV27	TRBJ1-2	-	15	-	CASSLEGALTYGYTF	TGTGCCAGCAGTTTAGAAGGGGCCCTAACCTATGGCTACACCTTC
TRBV5-1	TRBJ2-1	-	16	TRBD1	CASSWTGQGALSEQFF	TGCGCCAGCAGCTGGACCGGACAGGGGGCGCTGAGTGAGCAGTTCTTC
TRBV4-1	TRBJ2-1	-	17	TRBD2	CASSQVQRERGDLEQFF	TGCGCCAGCAGCCAAGTACAACGGGAGCGGGGCGATCTTGAGCAGTTCTTC
TRBV12-3/TRBV12-4	TRBJ1-2	-	12	-	CASSLGSKDYTF	TGTGCCAGCTCGTTGGGGAGCAAAGACTACACCTTC
TRBV11-2	TRBJ1-3	-	14	-	CASSPPSGYATIYF	TGTGCCAGCAGCCCCCCCTCCGGGTATGCCACCATATATTTT
TRBV5-1	TRBJ1-4	-	15	-	CASSLGTATNEKLFF	TGCGCCAGCAGCTTGGGCACTGCAACTAATGAAAAACTGTTTTTT
TRBV7-9	TRBJ2-1	-	15	TRBD2	CASSLTSGAYNERFF	TGTGCCAGCAGCTTGACTAGCGGAGCCTACAATGAGCGGTTCTTC
TRBV5-6	TRBJ1-3	-	14	-	CASSPRGSRNTIYF	TGTGCCAGCAGCCCGAGGGGGAGTCGGAACACCATATATTTT
TRBV5-1	TRBJ1-1	-	15	-	CASSLGGSGGTEAFF	TGCGCCAGCAGCTTGGGCGGCTCGGGGGGCACTGAAGCTTTCTTT
TRBV6-1	TRBJ1-2	-	15	-	CASSEIGTPAYGYTF	TGTGCCAGCAGTGAAATCGGTACCCCTGCCTATGGCTACACCTTC
TRBV10-3	TRBJ1-2	-	14	-	CAISELEGSYGYTF	TGTGCCATCAGTGAGTTGGAGGGGTCTTATGGCTACACCTTC
TRBV4-1	TRBJ2-1	once	16	TRBD1	CASSQVRDRAIHEQFF	TGCGCCAGCAGCCAGGTCCGGGACAGGGCAATCCATGAGCAGTTCTTC
TRBV29-1	TRBJ2-3	-	14	TRBD1	CSARQGARTDTQYF	TGCAGCGCAAGACAGGGGGCAAGAACAGATACGCAGTATTTT
TRBV5-1	TRBJ2-6	-	15	-	CASSFEGSGANVLTF	TGCGCCAGCAGCTTTGAGGGTTCCGGGGCCAACGTCCTGACTTTC
TRBV30	TRBJ2-2	-	14	-	CAWSVRESSGELFF	TGTGCCTGGAGTGTAAGGGAGAGTTCCGGGGAGCTGTTTTTT
TRBV3-1/TRBV3-2	TRBJ1-1	-	14	TRBD1	CASSKTGQGARAFF	TGTGCCAGCAGCAAAACGGGACAGGGGGCGAGAGCTTTCTTT
TRBV7-2	TRBJ2-2	-	13	-	CASSSWGAGELFF	TGTGCCAGCAGCTCCTGGGGGGCCGGGGAGCTGTTTTTT
TRBV7-9	TRBJ1-2	-	14	TRBD1	CASSPIEGAYGYTF	TGTGCCAGCAGCCCCATAGAGGGGGCCTATGGCTACACCTTC
TRBV13	TRBJ1-1	-	11	-	CASSLRDKAFF	TGTGCCAGCAGCCTTAGGGACAAAGCTTTCTTT
TRBV7-8	TRBJ2-1	-	15	TRBD2	CASTLVVGRANEQFF	TGTGCCAGCACCCTAGTGGTCGGGAGGGCAAATGAGCAGTTCTTC
TRBV19	TRBJ2-7	few	14	-	CASSLTVTNYEQYF	TGTGCCAGTAGTCTGACAGTAACCAATTACGAGCAGTACTTC
TRBV30	TRBJ2-5	once	13	-	CALAQGNKETQYF	TGTGCCCTCGCCCAGGGGAATAAAGAGACCCAGTACTTC
TRBV30	TRBJ2-3	-	12	TRBD1	CAWGYRGDTQYF	TGTGCCTGGGGGTACAGGGGGGATACGCAGTATTTT
TRBV9	TRBJ1-2	few	14	-	CASTGFGPVLLYTF	TGTGCCAGCACAGGATTTGGGCCGGTACTGCTCTACACCTTC
TRBV5-1	TRBJ1-2	once	16	TRBD1	CASSTQGGMWSDGYTF	TGCGCCAGCAGCACGCAGGGGGGAATGTGGTCTGATGGCTACACCTTC
TRBV7-9	TRBJ2-7	-	16	-	CASSQYPRVLSYEQYF	TGTGCCAGCAGCCAATACCCCCGTGTACTCTCCTACGAGCAGTACTTC
TRBV5-4	TRBJ1-2	few	13	-	CASSLDGQGGPHF	TGTGCCAGCAGCTTGGACGGTCAGGGAGGGCCCCACTTC
TRBV15	TRBJ2-7	few	12	-	CATSDSNYEQYF	TGTGCCACCAGCGACAGCAACTACGAGCAGTACTTC
TRBV4-2	TRBJ1-1	few	13	-	CASSPREDTEAFF	TGTGCCAGCAGCCCCCGGGAGGACACTGAAGCTTTCTTT
TRBV28	TRBJ2-7	-	14	TRBD2	CASSLGGLTYEQYF	TGTGCCAGCAGTTTAGGGGGACTAACCTACGAGCAGTACTTC
TRBV5-4	TRBJ1-2	-	15	TRBD1	CASSPGWDRRDGYTF	TGTGCCAGCAGCCCCGGATGGGACAGGAGAGACGGCTACACCTTC
TRBV12-3/TRBV12-4	TRBJ1-2	-	11	-	CASSLRQGYTF	TGTGCCAGCAGTTTAAGACAGGGCTACACCTTC
TRBV28	TRBJ2-3	once	17	-	CASSSGWRAVSTDTQYF	TGTGCCAGCAGTTCCGGATGGCGAGCGGTGAGCACAGATACGCAGTATTTT
TRBV6-2/TRBV6-3	TRBJ2-3	-	15	TRBD2	CASSYAGGATDTQYF	TGTGCCAGCAGTTACGCGGGAGGGGCCACAGATACGCAGTATTTT
TRBV7-6	TRBJ2-2	-	16	-	CASSSRGTTNTGELFF	TGTGCCAGCAGCTCAAGGGGGACCACGAACACCGGGGAGCTGTTTTTT
TRBV6-2/TRBV6-3	TRBJ2-7	few	15	TRBD1	CASSYRGQGAYEQYF	TGTGCCAGCAGTTACAGGGGACAGGGGGCATACGAGCAGTACTTC
TRBV5-4	TRBJ2-7	-	13	-	CASSFPQSYEQYF	TGTGCCAGCAGCTTTCCACAGTCCTACGAGCAGTACTTC
TRBV4-3	TRBJ1-3	once	15	TRBD1	CASSSRDRAGNTIYF	TGCGCCAGCAGCTCCCGGGACAGGGCGGGAAACACCATATATTTT
TRBV13	TRBJ1-5	-	19	TRBD1	CASSLSRPGGAESNQPQHF	TGTGCCAGCAGCTTATCCCGGCCAGGGGGCGCGGAAAGCAATCAGCCCCAGCATTTT
TRBV4-3	TRBJ1-1	few	14	-	CASSLGEGLSEAFF	TGCGCCAGCAGCCTTGGGGAGGGTTTGTCTGAAGCTTTCTTT
TRBV28	TRBJ1-2	once	14	TRBD1	CASSFSDRGEGYTF	TGTGCCAGCAGTTTTTCGGACAGGGGGGAGGGCTACACCTTC
TRBV28	TRBJ2-7	-	15	-	CASSHERTNFDEQYF	TGTGCCAGCAGTCACGAACGGACTAATTTCGACGAGCAGTACTTC
TRBV28	TRBJ2-7	-	16	TRBD2	CASSPGLAGRLYEQYF	TGTGCCAGCAGTCCGGGACTAGCGGGGCGTCTCTACGAGCAGTACTTC
TRBV19	TRBJ1-5	-	16	-	CASSIGGSPGAQPQHF	TGTGCCAGTAGTATAGGTGGGTCCCCAGGGGCTCAGCCCCAGCATTTT